The clone carrying this TCR beta chain was picked up a small number of times. Its target is not known. TCRdb ran MiXCR on the reads and lists one entry per CDR3 protein. This sample has a few hundred thousand distinct CDR3 sequences, with roughly 22% found just once. The source of the sample is a study of T cell repertoires in cytomegalovirus infection. Study in general: The public TCR beta signatures pointed to both CMV infection and matching HLA type. General study results and limits: Clonotypes of TCR beta that were HLA-C-restricted and CMV-specific dominated the ex vivo response. Cumulative public TCR beta family frequency identified CMV carriers with the relevant HLA.

The CDR3 contains 17 residues. The germline gives CDR1 MNHEY, CDR2 SVGAGI. Trimming stripped 6 bases from V and 0 bases from J, with 15 bases between. The chain uses TRBV6-5 and TRBJ1-6; no clear D gene. The sequence was obtained from a human donor in good health (CMV status not recorded). Some clones in this sample may be carry-over from other donors' samples. Sequences were obtained from CD8+ T cells from PBMCs. CDR3 in DNA: TGTGCCAGCAGGGCCTCCTCTGGGAGCTCCTATAATTCACCCCTCCACTTT. Translation: CASRASSGSSYNSPLHF.